This TCR beta chain was profiled in a study of blood T cell repertoires in COVID-19. Study-level information: T cells, B-cell-depleted T cells, or PBMCs supplied cDNA or gDNA.

Individuals drawn from some 25 US areas were about 18 to 95 years old. Data came from immunoSEQ multiplex PCR; TCRdb stores just in-frame clones and leaves some out. The sample holds around 250,000 clones, 80% to 90% seen once. V was pared by 5 bases and J by 4 bases, with 11 bases between. This CDR3 contains 13 residues. CDR1 and CDR2 from the germline V gene are KGHSH and LQKENI. This sequence joins TRBV18 and TRBJ1-2; tentative D call: TRBD1 (6 bases). The source of this sequence is a woman aged 50 to 65 who had recovered from COVID-19. Sequencing used PBMCs or T cells enriched from blood (not recorded which). This CDR3 reads CASSNRDLYGYTF. CDR3 bases: TGTGCCAGCTCAAACAGGGACCTCTATGGCTACACCTTC.